This T cell receptor (beta chain) was captured in a study of cytomegalovirus exposure and HLA in healthy donors. 60 Vbeta and 13 Jbeta primers were used in PCR. This table comes from immunoSEQ multiplex PCR, and its TCRdb copy is limited to in-frame clones, with some not included. Of approximately 120,000 clones in the sample, about 15% are singletons; the top ten hold roughly 3%. Per germline, CDR1 SQVTM and CDR2 ANQGSEA. The V end was cut by 7 bases, the J end by 3 bases, with 14 bases between. This CDR3 comprises 13 residues. The sequence derives from a female donor in good health and CMV-seropositive. Sequenced input: PBMCs. The rearrangement links TRBV29-1 to TRBJ2-3, with a tentative D call TRBD2 (7 bases). DNA for the CDR3: TGCAGCGGAGGGGGGGCCGGGACAGATACGCAGTATTTT. Its protein product is CSGGGAGTDTQYF.